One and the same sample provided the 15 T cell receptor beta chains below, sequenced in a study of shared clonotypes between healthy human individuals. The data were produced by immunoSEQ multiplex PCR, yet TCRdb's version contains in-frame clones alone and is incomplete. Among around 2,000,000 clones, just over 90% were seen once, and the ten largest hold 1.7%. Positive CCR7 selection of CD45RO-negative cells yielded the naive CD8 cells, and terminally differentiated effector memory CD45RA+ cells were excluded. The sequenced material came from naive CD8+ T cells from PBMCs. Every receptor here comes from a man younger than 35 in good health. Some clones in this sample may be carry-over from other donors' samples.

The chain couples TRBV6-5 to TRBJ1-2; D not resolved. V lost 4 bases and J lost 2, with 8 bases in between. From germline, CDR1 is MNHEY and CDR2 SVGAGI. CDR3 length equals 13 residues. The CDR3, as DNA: TGTGCCAGCAGTTTGTTACAGAACTATGGCTACACCTTC. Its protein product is CASSLLQNYGYTF.

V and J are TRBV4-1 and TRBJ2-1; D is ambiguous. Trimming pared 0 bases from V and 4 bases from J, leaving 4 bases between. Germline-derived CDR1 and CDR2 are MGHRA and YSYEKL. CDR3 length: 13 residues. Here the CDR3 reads CASSQEWYNEQFF. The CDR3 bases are TGCGCCAGCAGCCAAGAGTGGTACAATGAGCAGTTCTTC.

The chain's CDR3 is CASSPPGLVVDEQFF. In DNA form, the CDR3 reads TGTGCCAGCAGCCCGCCGGGACTAGTGGTGGATGAGCAGTTCTTC. The rearrangement uses TRBV7-8 and TRBJ2-1; 8 bases match TRBD2. The junction had 11 bases not matched to a gene; V was cut back by 5 bases and J by 8 bases. Germline CDR1 is SGHVS and CDR2 is FQNEAQ. This CDR3 spans 15 amino acids. Combining the CDR3 with reference TRBV7-8 and TRBJ2-1 gives the whole variable domain GAGVSQSPRYKVAKRGQDVALRCDPISGHVSLFWYQQALGQGPEFLTYFQNEAQLDKSGLPSDRFFAERPEGSVSTLKIQRTQQEDSAVYLCASSPPGLVVDEQFFGPGTRLTVL.

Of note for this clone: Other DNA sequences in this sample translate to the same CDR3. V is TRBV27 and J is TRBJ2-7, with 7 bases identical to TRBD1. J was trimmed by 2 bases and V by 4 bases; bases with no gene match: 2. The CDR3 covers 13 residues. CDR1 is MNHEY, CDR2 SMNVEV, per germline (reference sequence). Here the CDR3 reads CASSSTGPYEQYF. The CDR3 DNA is TGTGCCAGCAGTTCGACAGGGCCCTACGAGCAGTACTTC.

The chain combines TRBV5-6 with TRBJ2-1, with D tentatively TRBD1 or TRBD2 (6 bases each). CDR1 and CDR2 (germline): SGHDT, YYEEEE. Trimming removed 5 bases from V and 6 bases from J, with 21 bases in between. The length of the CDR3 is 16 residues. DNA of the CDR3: TGTGCCAGCAGACTCGAATCTGGGGGGCCCCTCAATGAGCAGTTCTTC. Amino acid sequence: CASRLESGGPLNEQFF.

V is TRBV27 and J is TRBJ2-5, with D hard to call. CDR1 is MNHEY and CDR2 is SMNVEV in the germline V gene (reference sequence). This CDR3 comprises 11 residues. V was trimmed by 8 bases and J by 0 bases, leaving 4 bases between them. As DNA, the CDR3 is TGTGCCAGCTGGAACCAAGAGACCCAGTACTTC. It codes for CASWNQETQYF.

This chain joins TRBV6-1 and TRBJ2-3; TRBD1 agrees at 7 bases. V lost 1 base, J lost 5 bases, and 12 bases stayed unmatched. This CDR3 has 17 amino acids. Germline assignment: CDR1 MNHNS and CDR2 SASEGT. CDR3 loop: CASSEEVAGGELDTQYF. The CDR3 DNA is TGTGCCAGCAGTGAAGAGGTGGCAGGGGGTGAGTTAGATACGCAGTATTTT.

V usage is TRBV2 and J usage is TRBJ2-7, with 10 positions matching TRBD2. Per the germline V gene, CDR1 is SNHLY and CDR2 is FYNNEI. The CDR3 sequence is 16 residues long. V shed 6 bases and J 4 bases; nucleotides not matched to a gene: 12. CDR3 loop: CASRDSSGRASYEQYF. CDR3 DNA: TGTGCCAGCAGAGACTCGAGCGGGAGGGCGTCTTACGAGCAGTACTTC.

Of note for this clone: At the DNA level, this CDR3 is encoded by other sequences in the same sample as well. CDR3 region: CASSQGLAGFYEQYF. For the CDR3, the DNA is TGCGCCAGCAGCCAAGGGCTAGCGGGGTTCTACGAGCAGTACTTC. The rearrangement joins TRBV4-3 to TRBJ2-7; 9 bases are shared with TRBD2. Trimming at V came to 1 base and at J to 3 bases, leaving 4 bases not matched to a gene. Per germline, CDR1 LGHNA and CDR2 YSLEER. The CDR3 loop spans 15 amino acids.

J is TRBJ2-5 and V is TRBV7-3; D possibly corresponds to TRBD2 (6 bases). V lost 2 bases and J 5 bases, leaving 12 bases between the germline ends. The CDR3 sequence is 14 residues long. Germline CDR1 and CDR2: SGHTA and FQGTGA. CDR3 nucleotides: TGTGCCAGCAGCTTAGGAGGAGGGAGTGAGACCCAGTACTTC. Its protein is CASSLGGGSETQYF.

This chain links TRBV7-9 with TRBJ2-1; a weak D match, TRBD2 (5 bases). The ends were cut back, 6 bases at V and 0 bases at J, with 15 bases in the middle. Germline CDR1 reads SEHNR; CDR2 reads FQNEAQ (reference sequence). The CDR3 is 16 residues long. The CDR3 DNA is TGTGCCAGCAGACCTCCAAGCGGAAGCTCCTACAATGAGCAGTTCTTC. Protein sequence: CASRPPSGSSYNEQFF.

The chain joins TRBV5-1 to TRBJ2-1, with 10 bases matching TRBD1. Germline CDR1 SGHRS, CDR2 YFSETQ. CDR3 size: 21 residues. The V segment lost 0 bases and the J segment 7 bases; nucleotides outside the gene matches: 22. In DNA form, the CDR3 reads TGCGCCAGCAGCTTGGTAATCATAGTCGGGGCGAGGGGACAGGGGTTAAATGAGCAGTTCTTC. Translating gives CASSLVIIVGARGQGLNEQFF.

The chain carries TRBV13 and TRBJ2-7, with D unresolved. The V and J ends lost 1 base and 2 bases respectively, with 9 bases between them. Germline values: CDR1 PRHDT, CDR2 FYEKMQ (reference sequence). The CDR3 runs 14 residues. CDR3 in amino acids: CASSLEGRTYEQYF. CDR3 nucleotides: TGTGCCAGCAGCTTAGAAGGCCGGACCTACGAGCAGTACTTC.

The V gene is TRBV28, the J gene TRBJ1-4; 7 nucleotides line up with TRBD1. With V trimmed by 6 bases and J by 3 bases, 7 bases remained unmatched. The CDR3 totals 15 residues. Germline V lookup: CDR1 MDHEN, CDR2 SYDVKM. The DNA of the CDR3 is TGTGCCAGCAGGTTAGAAGACAGGGCTAATGAAAAACTGTTTTTT. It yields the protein CASRLEDRANEKLFF.

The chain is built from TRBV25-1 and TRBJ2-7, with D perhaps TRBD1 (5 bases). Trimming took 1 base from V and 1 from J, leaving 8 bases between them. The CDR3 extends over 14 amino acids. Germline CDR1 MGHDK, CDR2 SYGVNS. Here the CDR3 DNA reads TGTGCCAGCAGTGAATGGGGCAGATCCTACGAGCAGTACTTC. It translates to CASSEWGRSYEQYF.